Presented here are 9 T cell receptor beta chains from one specimen sequenced in a study of post-analysis software for immune sequencing data. Overall study results and limits: Higher frequency in patients than in controls was seen for roughly five TRBV segments, with TRBV5-6, TRBV5-1 and TRBV20-1 among them.

TCR beta cDNA libraries included unique molecular identifiers. MiXCR, run by TCRdb on the PCR reads, gives a single entry per CDR3 protein. The sample lists about 430,000 distinct CDR3 sequences, approximately 38% seen once, with 6.5% to 8% in the top ten. Their recognized antigens are unknown. Sequenced sample: blood. Receptor source: a girl aged 2 to 9 with multiple sclerosis.

This clonotype was counted between two and nine times. This chain links TRBV6-5 with TRBJ2-7, with 7 bases lining up with TRBD2. This CDR3 contains 14 residues. Germline CDR1 MNHEY, CDR2 SVGAGI. V shed 6 bases, J shed 3 bases, and the junction held 8 bases outside the gene matches. The CDR3 spells CASSRGGGSYEQYF. The DNA of the CDR3 is TGTGCCAGCAGCCGGGGAGGCGGGAGCTACGAGCAGTACTTC.

The CDR3 coding sequence is TGCGCCAGCAGCCTATTTATAGCAACTAATGAAAAACTGTTTTTT. This translates into CASSLFIATNEKLFF. This chain connects TRBV4-1 to TRBJ1-4; D gene uncertain. CDR1 is MGHRA and CDR2 is YSYEKL in the germline V gene. Trimming shortened V by 4 bases and J by 0 bases, and 9 bases separated the two germline ends. The CDR3 length is 15 residues.

V gene TRBV12-3 or TRBV12-4 combines with J gene TRBJ2-5; 7 nucleotides line up with TRBD1. J gave up 3 bases and V 7 bases, and 8 bases lay outside the gene matches. The CDR3 contains 14 residues. The DNA of the CDR3 is TGTGCCAGCAATGTTAGAACAGGGGAAGAGACCCAGTACTTC. Amino acid sequence: CASNVRTGEETQYF.

The sample holds a few counts of this clonotype. The chain has TRBV5-1 and TRBJ2-1, with D tentatively TRBD2 (5 bases). Trimming stripped 0 bases from V and 0 bases from J, with 7 bases between. CDR1 is SGHRS, CDR2 YFSETQ, per germline. The CDR3 spans 15 residues. The CDR3 sequence is CASSLVASSYNEQFF. The DNA of the CDR3 is TGCGCCAGCAGCTTGGTAGCGAGCTCCTACAATGAGCAGTTCTTC.

The rearrangement joins TRBV13 to TRBJ2-1; the D gene is possibly TRBD2 (6 bases). Germline V gene data show CDR1 as PRHDT and CDR2 as FYEKMQ (reference sequence). This CDR3 comprises 18 residues. V gave up 5 bases and J gave up 5 bases, with 25 bases separating them. CDR3 in amino acids: CASSADPYQRARHNEQFF. The CDR3 coding sequence is TGTGCCAGCAGCGCCGATCCGTATCAGCGGGCGAGACACAATGAGCAGTTCTTC.

With respect to this clonotype: The junction departs from the called germline gene at one end, perhaps through a read error. V gene TRBV20-1 combines with J gene TRBJ2-3, with 7 bases that match TRBD2. From germline, CDR1 is DFQATT and CDR2 SNEGSKA (reference sequence). The CDR3 runs 15 residues. The CDR3 DNA reads as TGCAGTGCTAGAGCCGCCGGGGGGTACACACATACGCAGTATTTT. Amino acids: CSARAAGGYTHTQYF.

J is TRBJ2-5 and V is TRBV28, with 12 bases identical to TRBD2. CDR1 and CDR2 from the germline V gene are MDHEN and SYDVKM. The CDR3 covers 14 residues. The trim removed 10 bases at V and 1 base at J, leaving 4 bases unmatched. CDR3 nucleotide sequence: TGTGCCACCCGGACTAGCGGGATCCAAGAGACCCAGTACTTC. Encoded protein: CATRTSGIQETQYF.

This clonotype was detected only once. The chain recombines TRBV6-1 with TRBJ1-2, with 9 bases lining up with TRBD1. The CDR3 is made up of 14 amino acids. J was trimmed by 6 bases and V by 6 bases; bases with no gene match: 8. Germline CDR1 reads MNHNS; CDR2 reads SASEGT. DNA for the CDR3: TGTGCCAGCAGACAACGGACAGGGGCTGATGGCTACACCTTC. Amino acids: CASRQRTGADGYTF.

The chain recombines TRBV7-2 with TRBJ2-1; TRBD1 or TRBD2 may be the D gene (6 bases each). CDR3 size: 17 residues. V gave up 2 bases and J gave up 2 bases, with 16 bases separating them. CDR1 and CDR2 (germline): SGHTA, FQGNSA. The CDR3 region has the DNA TGTGCCAGCAGCTTACGATCCGGGGGCTCGGCCTACAATGAGCAGTTCTTC. It specifies CASSLRSGGSAYNEQFF.